A selection of T cell receptor beta chains follows, all from one sample in a study of cytomegalovirus exposure and HLA in healthy donors. Sequencing used immunoSEQ multiplex PCR; TCRdb keeps in-frame clones, though not all of them. The sample records approximately 170,000 clones, around 80% being singletons. The sample was PBMCs. These receptors originate from a woman between 18 and 29 years old in good health and CMV-seronegative. Both conserved end residues are trimmed from each CDR3.

v_call,j_call,cdr3_aa
TRBV15,TRBJ2-1,ATSGHIAGGFREQF
TRBV30,TRBJ2-7,AWRGGTSGNYEQY
TRBV4-1,TRBJ2-1,ASSQDSGGKEF
TRBV14,TRBJ2-1,ASSQRTGGSEQF
TRBV27,TRBJ2-1,ASTRADHPVEQF
TRBV6-1,TRBJ2-7,ASSTGARYEQY
TRBV19,TRBJ1-5,ASSKPGDRGGENQPQH
TRBV5-5,TRBJ1-1,ASSLADRAF
TRBV4-2,TRBJ1-1,ASSQEADPPLLTEAF
TRBV29-1,TRBJ2-7,SVTTAGSYEQY
TRBV29-1,TRBJ2-7,SVVQGSNYEQY
TRBV7-9,TRBJ1-3,ASSSQGAGNTIY
TRBV2,TRBJ2-7,ASSGQGAFYEQY
TRBV7-9,TRBJ1-2,ASSLGQSPGYGYT
TRBV27,TRBJ1-5,ASSPLGGGNQPQH
TRBV15,TRBJ2-2,ATSPDRETTGELF
TRBV5-1,TRBJ2-1,ASSPFAGNNEQF
TRBV7-3,TRBJ2-2,ASSLGAGGYTGELF
TRBV5-1,TRBJ2-1,ASTPGGASGYNEQF
TRBV5-1,TRBJ2-7,ASSFRYEQY
TRBV7-9,TRBJ2-7,SSSLSELKTQGIAYEQY
TRBV10-3,TRBJ1-2,AISEYSGFYGYT
TRBV7-9,TRBJ2-3,ASSDGTAITDTQY
TRBV4-1,TRBJ2-7,ASSLQGYYEQY
TRBV5-1,TRBJ2-6,ASSRSQVTGANVLT
TRBV4-3,TRBJ2-7,ASSQEKGALAYEQY
TRBV6-5,TRBJ2-1,ASRQGLAERNEQF
TRBV11-3,TRBJ1-3,ASSTGLFSGNTIY
TRBV13,TRBJ1-1,ASSTSTGNTEAF
TRBV4-1,TRBJ2-3,ASSQGLLLPQGTQY
TRBV19,TRBJ2-2,ASSIVGAGGFTGELF
TRBV5-8,TRBJ2-7,ASLISGTYEQY
TRBV5-1,TRBJ2-1,ASSLGHATYNEQF
TRBV5-1,TRBJ2-2,ASSLVTGLDTGELF
TRBV5-1,TRBJ2-1,ASSSERDFNEQF
TRBV18,TRBJ2-7,ASSPYAALSSYEQY
TRBV27,TRBJ1-6,ASKRAPQMDSPLH
TRBV10-1,TRBJ2-2,ASSQDSNTGELF
TRBV30,TRBJ1-5,AWSVQGFGPQH
TRBV4-3,TRBJ1-2,ASSGRGQNYGYT
TRBV6-5,TRBJ2-1,ASSVTSGAYNEQF
TRBV28,TRBJ2-2,ASSFSGHGAVGELF
TRBV7-9,TRBJ2-1,ASSLGGRARDEQF